This passage covers 26 T cell receptor beta chains from one sample sequenced in a study of blood T cell repertoires in COVID-19. Produced via immunoSEQ multiplex PCR; TCRdb's table is partial and in-frame only. The sample shows 150,000 to 200,000 clones, around nine tenths of them seen only once. Sequencing input: peripheral blood. These receptors all come from a man in his sixties or seventies with acute or convalescent COVID-19.

The chain uses TRBV5-6 and TRBJ1-6; tentatively, D is TRBD1 (6 bases). Trimming shortened V by 0 bases and J by 7 bases, and 8 bases separated the two germline ends. Germline CDR1 SGHDT, CDR2 YYEEEE. The CDR3 length is 14 residues. The CDR3 DNA is TGTGCCAGCAGCTTGGCGGGGGGCAATTCACCCCTCCACTTT. Its translation is CASSLAGGNSPLHF.

The V gene is TRBV7-2, the J gene TRBJ1-1, with 7 bases aligning to TRBD1. The CDR3 covers 14 residues. Trimming removed 3 bases from V and 5 bases from J; junction bases left unmatched: 6. Per the germline V gene, CDR1 is SGHTA and CDR2 is FQGNSA. The CDR3 region is CASSLTGIRTEAFF. CDR3 bases: TGTGCCAGCAGCTTGACAGGGATTAGAACTGAAGCTTTCTTT.

This chain connects TRBV7-8 to TRBJ1-5; TRBD1 aligns across 9 bases. Trimming cost V 2 bases and J 6 bases; bases outside gene matches: 2. The CDR3 is 14 residues long. Germline loops: CDR1 SGHVS, CDR2 FQNEAQ. The DNA for the CDR3 is TGTGCCAGCAGCTTAAGGACAGGGGTTCAGCCCCAGCATTTT. Protein: CASSLRTGVQPQHF.

The chain employs TRBV11-2 and TRBJ2-3; D perhaps matches TRBD2 (6 bases). The V gene's germline CDR1 is SGHAT and CDR2 FQNNGV. This CDR3 region has 18 residues. The V end was cut by 3 bases, the J end by 0 bases, with 19 bases between. This CDR3 reads CASSLSAVADLSTDTQYF. Written as DNA, the CDR3 is TGTGCCAGCAGCTTGTCGGCGGTAGCGGATCTTAGCACAGATACGCAGTATTTT.

In DNA, the CDR3 is TGTGCCAGCATAGACGCCGGGACAGGGGGCCACGAGCAGTACTTC. It specifies CASIDAGTGGHEQYF. The chain employs TRBV28 and TRBJ2-7; TRBD1 aligns across 12 bases. This CDR3 region has 15 residues. Germline V gene data show CDR1 as MDHEN and CDR2 as SYDVKM. Losses at the gene ends were 7 bases for V and 5 bases for J; bases not matched to a gene: 9.

This clone turned up a few times. The rearrangement links TRBV3-1 (or the pseudogene TRBV3-2) to TRBJ2-5; 10 bases agree with TRBD1. With 6 bases clipped from V and 1 base from J, the junction kept 5 bases outside the gene matches. This CDR3 contains 15 residues. Germline CDR1 LGHDT, CDR2 YNNKEL (reference sequence). The CDR3 loop is CASRPGTGAQETQYF. The CDR3 DNA reads as TGTGCCAGCAGGCCTGGGACAGGGGCCCAAGAGACCCAGTACTTC.

This chain links TRBV7-2 with TRBJ2-7; tentative D call: TRBD1 (6 bases). The CDR3 length is 18 residues. The germline V and J ends were trimmed by 5 bases and 0 bases, with 23 bases remaining between them. Germline V gene sequence: CDR1 SGHTA, CDR2 FQGNSA. This chain's CDR3 is CASSPQGRTLPSSYEQYF. Written as DNA, the CDR3 is TGTGCCAGCAGCCCACAGGGCCGAACTCTTCCTAGCTCCTACGAGCAGTACTTC.

The V gene is TRBV7-9, the J gene TRBJ2-1; tentatively, D is TRBD2 (6 bases). Trimming cost V 8 bases and J 2 bases, with 19 bases left between them. The CDR3 runs 16 residues. Germline V gene sequence: CDR1 SEHNR, CDR2 FQNEAQ (reference sequence). The CDR3 sequence is CASRRDVSGAYNEQFF. The CDR3, as DNA: TGTGCCAGCCGACGGGATGTTAGCGGAGCCTACAATGAGCAGTTCTTC.

This clone was counted between two and nine times. One end of the junction fails to match germline, which may point to a read error. This rearrangement joins TRBV11-2 to TRBJ2-3; possibly TRBD2 for D (6 bases). Germline CDR1 is SGHAT and CDR2 is FQNNGV. The CDR3 length is 14 residues. DNA of the CDR3: TGTGCAAGCAGCACTAGCAGAAGCACAGATACGCAGTATTTT. Translation: CASSTSRSTDTQYF.

DNA of the CDR3: TGTGCCAGCAGCCAAGCGGGGGAAGGCTACGAGCAGTACTTC. Residues: CASSQAGEGYEQYF. V usage is TRBV4-2 and J usage is TRBJ2-7; weak D call: TRBD2 (6 bases). V lost 1 base to trimming and J lost 3 bases, with 10 bases between them. CDR3 size: 14 residues. The germline V gene encodes CDR1 LGHNA and CDR2 YNFKEQ.

The rearrangement uses TRBV18 and TRBJ2-7; 7 bases match TRBD2. Germline V lookup: CDR1 KGHSH, CDR2 LQKENI. The CDR3 sequence is 13 residues long. Germline trimming cut 6 bases from V and 0 bases from J; bases unmatched to any gene: 2. The DNA of the CDR3 is TGTGCCAGCTCGTGGACTAGCTCCTACGAGCAGTACTTC. Its protein is CASSWTSSYEQYF.

The chain has TRBV6-1 and TRBJ2-3, with 7 bases identical to TRBD2. CDR3 length equals 13 residues. With V trimmed by 2 bases and J by 6 bases, 2 bases remained unmatched. Looked up from germline, CDR1 is MNHNS and CDR2 is SASEGT. The CDR3 region is CASSERAGDTQYF. In DNA, the CDR3 is TGTGCCAGCAGTGAAAGAGCGGGGGATACGCAGTATTTT.

The chain couples TRBV11-2 to TRBJ2-3; D unresolved. The CDR3 is 12 residues long. Per germline, CDR1 SGHAT and CDR2 FQNNGV. Trimming pared 5 bases from V and 4 bases from J, leaving 7 bases between. The DNA of the CDR3 is TGTGCCAGCAGCCCCCTCCCAGATACGCAGTATTTT. This codes for CASSPLPDTQYF. Drawing the rest from reference TRBV11-2 and TRBJ2-3, the complete variable domain is EAGVAQSPRYKIIEKRQSVAFWCNPISGHATLYWYQQILGQGPKLLIQFQNNGVVDDSQLPKDRFSAERLKGVDSTLKIQPAKLEDSAVYLCASSPLPDTQYFGPGTRLTVL.

This sequence joins TRBV5-4 and TRBJ1-1; possible D gene TRBD1, 6 bases. Germline-derived CDR1 and CDR2 are SGHNT and YYREEE (reference sequence). Trimming cost V 0 bases and J 3 bases, with 12 bases left between them. The CDR3 is 15 amino acids. DNA for the CDR3: TGTGCCAGCAGCTTGGGCGGACAGACCCACACTGAAGCTTTCTTT. Its translation: CASSLGGQTHTEAFF. Variable domain in full (rest from reference TRBV5-4 and TRBJ1-1): ETGVTQSPTHLIKTRGQQVTLRCSSQSGHNTVSWYQQALGQGPQFIFQYYREEENGRGNFPPRFSGLQFPNYSSELNVNALELDDSALYLCASSLGGQTHTEAFFGQGTRLTVV.

The chain links TRBV7-9 to TRBJ1-4; 7 positions match TRBD1. Germline values: CDR1 SEHNR, CDR2 FQNEAQ (reference sequence). CDR3 length: 13 residues. J lost 7 bases, V lost 5 bases, and 4 bases had no gene match. Written as DNA, the CDR3 is TGTGCCAGCAGCAACAGGGGTGGTGAAAAACTGTTTTTT. This encodes CASSNRGGEKLFF.

This clone was picked up a small number of times. The genes are TRBV6-2 or TRBV6-3 and TRBJ1-6, with 7 bases fitting TRBD1. Germline V CDR1 and CDR2: MNHEY, SVGEGT. The junction had 4 bases not matched to a gene; V was cut back by 5 bases and J by 9 bases. This CDR3 is 13 amino acids long. CDR3 protein: CASSPTGVSPLHF. CDR3 in DNA: TGTGCCAGCAGTCCCACAGGGGTTTCACCCCTCCACTTT.

The chain links TRBV6-5 to TRBJ2-3; 9 nucleotides match TRBD2. The CDR3 spans 15 residues. Germline CDR1 MNHEY, CDR2 SVGAGI. The trim removed 6 bases at V and 0 bases at J, leaving 4 bases unmatched. CDR3 DNA: TGTGCCAGCAGGAGCGGGGGGTTTAGCACAGATACGCAGTATTTT. This sequence encodes CASRSGGFSTDTQYF.

The chain uses TRBV5-4 and TRBJ2-7; 8 bases map to TRBD1. The CDR3 runs to 13 residues. The germline gives CDR1 SGHNT, CDR2 YYREEE (reference sequence). The J segment lost 5 bases and the V segment lost 4 bases, leaving 5 bases of the junction unmatched. In nucleotides, the CDR3 is TGTGCCAGCAGCCCCATGGACAGGGACGAGCAGTACTTC. It is translated as CASSPMDRDEQYF.

This clone was seen only a few times. V gene TRBV5-4 combines with J gene TRBJ2-2; D perhaps matches TRBD2 (7 bases). In germline, CDR1 is SGHNT, CDR2 YYREEE (reference sequence). V was cut by 0 bases and J by 0 bases, with 12 bases left in between. This CDR3 comprises 17 residues. The DNA for the CDR3 is TGTGCCAGCAGCTTGGCTGCGCGGGGGCCGAACACCGGGGAGCTGTTTTTT. It codes for CASSLAARGPNTGELFF. The variable domain in full, completed from reference TRBV5-4 and TRBJ2-2, reads ETGVTQSPTHLIKTRGQQVTLRCSSQSGHNTVSWYQQALGQGPQFIFQYYREEENGRGNFPPRFSGLQFPNYSSELNVNALELDDSALYLCASSLAARGPNTGELFFGEGSRLTVL.

DNA of the CDR3: TGTGCCAGCAGTTTCCGGGGGCGCGGGGGCGATTCACCCCTCCACTTT. It is translated as CASSFRGRGGDSPLHF. The J gene is TRBJ1-6, the V gene TRBV28; TRBD1 might be the D (6 bases). The CDR3 consists of 16 residues. Germline CDR1 and CDR2: MDHEN and SYDVKM. V was cut by 3 bases and J by 8 bases, with 17 bases left in between.

The chain combines TRBV30 with TRBJ1-6; no definite D call. V was trimmed by 5 bases and J by 10 bases, leaving 15 bases between them. Germline V gene sequence: CDR1 GTSNPN, CDR2 SVGIG (reference sequence). CDR3 length: 13 amino acids. CDR3: CAWAVGGRSPLHF. Here the CDR3 DNA reads TGTGCCTGGGCAGTCGGAGGCAGGTCACCCCTCCACTTT.

The rearrangement links TRBV5-1 to TRBJ2-5; 7 nucleotides align to TRBD2. The length of the CDR3 is 15 residues. From germline, CDR1 is SGHRS and CDR2 YFSETQ. V gave up 4 bases and J gave up 2 bases; unmatched junction bases: 8. The CDR3 sequence is CASSPLGGVQETQYF. CDR3 nucleotide sequence: TGCGCCAGCAGCCCCCTTGGGGGGGTGCAAGAGACCCAGTACTTC.

The J gene is TRBJ2-1, the V gene TRBV27, with TRBD2 matching 13 bases. Losses at the gene ends were 5 bases for V and 9 bases for J; bases not matched to a gene: 10. Germline assignment: CDR1 MNHEY and CDR2 SMNVEV (reference sequence). CDR3 size: 16 residues. The CDR3 sequence is CASSIPGLAGIGEQFF. As DNA, the CDR3 is TGTGCCAGCAGTATTCCGGGACTAGCGGGAATTGGTGAGCAGTTCTTC.

CDR3 DNA: TGTGCCAGCAGCCCGAGAACAGGGGACCCTGGAAACACCATATATTTT. This encodes CASSPRTGDPGNTIYF. The chain uses TRBV3-1 (or the pseudogene TRBV3-2) and TRBJ1-3, with 7 nucleotides matching TRBD1. The V segment lost 4 bases and the J segment 2 bases; nucleotides outside the gene matches: 8. The V gene's germline CDR1 is LGHDT and CDR2 YNNKEL (reference sequence). The CDR3 loop spans 16 amino acids.

This clone was recorded once. The chain combines TRBV5-5 with TRBJ1-1; D not resolved. The germline V gene has CDR1 SGHKS and CDR2 YYEKEE (reference sequence). The CDR3 runs to 16 residues. V gave up 0 bases and J gave up 4 bases, with 16 bases separating them. The CDR3 here is CASSLGDGGSGTEAFF. CDR3 coding DNA: TGTGCCAGCAGCTTGGGAGATGGAGGGTCGGGCACTGAAGCTTTCTTT.

This rearrangement joins TRBV6-5 to TRBJ2-7; D possibly corresponds to TRBD1 (5 bases). V was shortened by 5 bases and J by 3 bases, with 8 bases between the two germline ends. From germline, CDR1 is MNHEY and CDR2 SVGAGI. CDR3 size: 12 residues. CDR3 nucleotide sequence: TGTGCCAGCAGTCCAGGGCTCTACGAGCAGTACTTC. Its translation: CASSPGLYEQYF.